The clone carrying this T cell receptor beta chain was seen only once. This sample is part of a study of blood T cell repertoires in COVID-19. About the study: COVID-19 samples from acute and convalescent phases originated in the United States, Italy and Spain.

V was clipped by 6 bases and J by 0 bases, with 15 bases between them. This CDR3 contains 16 residues. Germline CDR1 LNHDA, CDR2 SQIVND (reference sequence). Original methodology: Reference gene primer amplification gave nucleated cell count estimates. Profiling relied on immunoSEQ multiplex PCR, and the TCRdb table lists in-frame clones only, not all of them. V and J calls and clone size come straight from that table; D and trimming were deduced from the DNA. The sample has some 76,000 clones, under 95% seen once. The V gene is TRBV19, the J gene TRBJ1-3, with D unresolved. This receptor was taken from a human donor in a cohort sampled during active COVID-19. Sequencing was carried out using peripheral blood. The CDR3 DNA sequence: TGTGCCAGTAGCTACGGAACGGGGTTCTCTGGAAACACCATATATTTT. This encodes CASSYGTGFSGNTIYF. Full variable domain (missing parts from reference TRBV19 and TRBJ1-3): DGGITQSPKYLFRKEGQNVTLSCEQNLNHDAMYWYRQDPGQGLRLIYYSQIVNDFQKGDIAEGYSVSREKKESFPLTVTSAQKNPTAFYLCASSYGTGFSGNTIYFGEGSWLTVV.